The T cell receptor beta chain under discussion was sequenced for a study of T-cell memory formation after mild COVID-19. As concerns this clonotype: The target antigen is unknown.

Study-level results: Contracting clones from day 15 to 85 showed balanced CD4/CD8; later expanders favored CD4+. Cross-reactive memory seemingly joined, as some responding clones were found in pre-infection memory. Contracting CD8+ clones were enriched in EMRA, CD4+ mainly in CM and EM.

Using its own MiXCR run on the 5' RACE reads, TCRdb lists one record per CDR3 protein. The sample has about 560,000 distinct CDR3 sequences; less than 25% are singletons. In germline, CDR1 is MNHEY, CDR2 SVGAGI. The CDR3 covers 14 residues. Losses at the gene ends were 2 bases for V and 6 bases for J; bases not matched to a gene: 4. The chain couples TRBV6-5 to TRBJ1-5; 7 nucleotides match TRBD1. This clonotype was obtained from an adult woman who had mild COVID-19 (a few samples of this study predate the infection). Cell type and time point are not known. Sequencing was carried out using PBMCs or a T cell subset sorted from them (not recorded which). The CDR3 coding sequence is TGTGCCAGCAGTTACACACAGGGGATTCAGCCCCAGCATTTT. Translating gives CASSYTQGIQPQHF.